The T cell receptor beta chain described here comes from a study of T cell responses to AZD1222 COVID-19 vaccine. Whole-study findings and limits: Possibly, clonal diversity was underestimated; donors were largely white British and included more females. Seropositive AZD1222 recipients at baseline numbered only five or six.

The method was immunoSEQ multiplex PCR; TCRdb's version includes in-frame clones alone and lacks a portion of them. The table includes over 110,000 clones, 90% detected once. With 2 bases removed from V and 0 bases from J, the gap between germline ends came to 1 base. Germline V gene data show CDR1 as MNHEY and CDR2 as SVGEGT. The CDR3 runs to 12 residues. To note about this clone: Its antigen is unidentified.

This clonotype was obtained from an adult who received the AZD1222 COVID-19 vaccine. Sequenced material: peripheral blood, taken 28 days after the second AZD1222 dose. The chain carries TRBV6-2 or TRBV6-3 and TRBJ1-1; D gene uncertain. The CDR3 region is CASSYVNTEAFF. Here the CDR3 DNA reads TGTGCCAGCAGTTACGTGAACACTGAAGCTTTCTTT.